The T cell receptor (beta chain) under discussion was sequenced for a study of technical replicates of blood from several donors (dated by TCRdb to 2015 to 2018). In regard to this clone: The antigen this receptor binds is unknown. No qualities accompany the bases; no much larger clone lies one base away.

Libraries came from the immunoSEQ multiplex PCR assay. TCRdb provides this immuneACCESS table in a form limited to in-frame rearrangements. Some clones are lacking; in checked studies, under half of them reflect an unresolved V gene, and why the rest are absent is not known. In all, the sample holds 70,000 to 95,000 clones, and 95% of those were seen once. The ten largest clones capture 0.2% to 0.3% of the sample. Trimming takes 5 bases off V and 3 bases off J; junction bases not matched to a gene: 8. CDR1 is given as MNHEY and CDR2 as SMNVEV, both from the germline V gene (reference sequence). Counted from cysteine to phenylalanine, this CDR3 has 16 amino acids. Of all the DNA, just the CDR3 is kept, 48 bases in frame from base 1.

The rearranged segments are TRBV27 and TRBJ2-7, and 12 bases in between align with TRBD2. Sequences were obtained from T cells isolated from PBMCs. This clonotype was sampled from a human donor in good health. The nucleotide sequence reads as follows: TGTGCCAGCAGTCCAAGACTAGCGGGGGCCCTCTACGAGCAGTACTTC. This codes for CASSPRLAGALYEQYF.